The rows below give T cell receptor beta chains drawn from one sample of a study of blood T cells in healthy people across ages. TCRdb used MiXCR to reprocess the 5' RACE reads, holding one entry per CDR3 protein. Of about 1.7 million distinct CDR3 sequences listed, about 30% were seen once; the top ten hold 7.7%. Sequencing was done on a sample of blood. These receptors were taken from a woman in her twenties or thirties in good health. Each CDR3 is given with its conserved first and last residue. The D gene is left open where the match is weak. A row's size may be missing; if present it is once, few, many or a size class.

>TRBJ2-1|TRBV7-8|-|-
TGTGCCAGCAGACCCCGTGGCAATGAGCAGTTCTTC
CASRPRGNEQFF
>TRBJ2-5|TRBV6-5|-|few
TGTGCCACCAGGCGCGGGCCCCGTAGGAGGGAGACCCAGTACTTC
CATRRGPRRRETQYF
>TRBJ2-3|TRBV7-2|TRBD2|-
TGTGCCAGCGCTCTTTCGTCCTTAGCGGGAGATACGCAGTATTTT
CASALSSLAGDTQYF
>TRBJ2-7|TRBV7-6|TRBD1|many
TGTGCCAGCAGCTCGAGGACAGGGATTCGCTCCTACGAGCAGTACTTC
CASSSRTGIRSYEQYF
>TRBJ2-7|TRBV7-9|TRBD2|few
TGTGCCAGCACCTTAGCGGGGGCCTCCTACGAGCAGTACTTC
CASTLAGASYEQYF
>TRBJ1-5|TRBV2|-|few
TGTGCCAGCACGACAGGACGGATTCCCAATCAGCCCCAGCATTTT
CASTTGRIPNQPQHF
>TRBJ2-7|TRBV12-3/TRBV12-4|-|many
TGTGCCAGCAAGGCGGTTACCTACGAGCAGTACTTC
CASKAVTYEQYF
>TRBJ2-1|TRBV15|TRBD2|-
TGTGCCACCAGCGGATGGACTAGCGGGGTTCAAGAGACCCAGTTCTTC
CATSGWTSGVQETQFF
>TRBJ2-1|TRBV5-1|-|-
TGCGCCAGCAGCTTGGACTTGATTGAGCAGTTCTTC
CASSLDLIEQFF
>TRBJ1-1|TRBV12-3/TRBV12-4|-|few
TGTGCCAGCAAGCGCGTCCCGGGGAAGGACACTGAAGCTTTCTTT
CASKRVPGKDTEAFF
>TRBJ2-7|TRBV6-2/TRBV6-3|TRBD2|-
TGTGCCAGCAGACCGGGACTAGCGGGAGGAGGGCCCTACGAGCAGTACTTC
CASRPGLAGGGPYEQYF
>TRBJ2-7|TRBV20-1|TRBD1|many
TGCAGTGCTAGCACAGGGGGAGGTTACGAGCAGTACTTC
CSASTGGGYEQYF
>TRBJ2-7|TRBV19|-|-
TGTGCCAGTAGTGCTCAGCCGGCGAGCTCCTACAATGAGCAGTACTTC
CASSAQPASSYNEQYF
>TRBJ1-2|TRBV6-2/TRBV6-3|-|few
TGTGCCAGCAGACGTGCACATGGCTACACCTTC
CASRRAHGYTF
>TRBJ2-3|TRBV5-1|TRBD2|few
TGCGCCAGCAGCTCTATGGGACTAGCGGAAGATACGCAGTATTTT
CASSSMGLAEDTQYF
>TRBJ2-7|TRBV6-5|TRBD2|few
TGTGCCAGCAGTTACTTGGGTGGACTAGCCAGCGAGCAGTACTTC
CASSYLGGLASEQYF
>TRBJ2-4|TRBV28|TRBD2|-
TGTGCCAGCAGCCTAGCGGGTAGCGGGGGAGGCAAAAACATTCAGTACTTC
CASSLAGSGGGKNIQYF